A selection of T cell receptor beta chains follows, all from one sample in a study of cytotoxic CD8 clonotypes in ibrutinib-treated CLL. Clones were read by immunoSEQ multiplex PCR, and TCRdb kept only the in-frame ones, dropping some. Of some 120,000 clones listed, about 50% are singletons. The sequenced sample was PBMCs, obtained after 24 months of ibrutinib treatment. These TCRs come from a human donor with chronic lymphocytic leukemia. The CDR3 runs from the conserved cysteine through the conserved F or W. A D gene is named only where the DNA matches it firmly. Clone size appears in some rows only: once, few, many, or a class for an expanded clone.

j_call: TRBJ1-6; clone_size: .; v_call: TRBV30; d_call: .; cdr3_nt: TGTGCCTGGAGCCAAAAGGCTTCACCCCTCCACTTT; cdr3_aa: CAWSQKASPLHF
j_call: TRBJ1-2; clone_size: .; v_call: TRBV5-1; d_call: .; cdr3_nt: TGCGCCAGCCGCCAGGGGACCCTATATGGCTACACCTTC; cdr3_aa: CASRQGTLYGYTF
j_call: TRBJ1-6; clone_size: .; v_call: TRBV6-7; d_call: .; cdr3_nt: TGTGCCAGCAGTAGCTCCTATAATTCACCCCTCCACTTT; cdr3_aa: CASSSSYNSPLHF
j_call: TRBJ2-3; clone_size: .; v_call: TRBV11-1; d_call: TRBD2; cdr3_nt: TGTGCCAGCAGCTTATCCCGGACTAGCGGGGGAACGCAGTATTTT; cdr3_aa: CASSLSRTSGGTQYF
j_call: TRBJ2-7; clone_size: .; v_call: TRBV10-1; d_call: .; cdr3_nt: TGCGCCAGCAGGAGGAACAGGGATGCCTACGAGCAGTACTTC; cdr3_aa: CASRRNRDAYEQYF
j_call: TRBJ2-1; clone_size: .; v_call: TRBV28; d_call: TRBD1; cdr3_nt: TGTGCCAGCAGTCCCTCAGGACAGGGCAACTACAATGAGCAGTTCTTC; cdr3_aa: CASSPSGQGNYNEQFF
j_call: TRBJ1-6; clone_size: .; v_call: TRBV18; d_call: .; cdr3_nt: TGTGCCAGCTCACCGGCTGGCAACCGCAACAATTCACCCCTCCACTTT; cdr3_aa: CASSPAGNRNNSPLHF
j_call: TRBJ1-6; clone_size: .; v_call: TRBV6-6; d_call: TRBD1; cdr3_nt: TGTGCCAGCAGTTATCCCGGGACAGGGTCACCCCTCCACTTT; cdr3_aa: CASSYPGTGSPLHF
j_call: TRBJ2-7; clone_size: .; v_call: TRBV5-1; d_call: .; cdr3_nt: TGCGCCAGCAGCGGCGGGACGGAGGTCGACGAGCAGTACTTC; cdr3_aa: CASSGGTEVDEQYF
j_call: TRBJ2-5; clone_size: few; v_call: TRBV5-1; d_call: TRBD1; cdr3_nt: TGCGCCAGCAGCTTGGCACAGGGGTTGGAAGAGACCCAGTACTTC; cdr3_aa: CASSLAQGLEETQYF
j_call: TRBJ1-1; clone_size: .; v_call: TRBV30; d_call: .; cdr3_nt: TGTGCCTGGAGTCCTGGACACTCGAACACTGAAGCTTTCTTT; cdr3_aa: CAWSPGHSNTEAFF
j_call: TRBJ2-1; clone_size: .; v_call: TRBV15; d_call: TRBD1; cdr3_nt: TGTGCCACCGCGACAGGGTACAATGAGCAGTTCTTC; cdr3_aa: CATATGYNEQFF
j_call: TRBJ2-5; clone_size: .; v_call: TRBV30; d_call: TRBD1; cdr3_nt: TGTGCCTGGAGTGGGTCAGGGGGTGTCCAAGAGACCCAGTACTTC; cdr3_aa: CAWSGSGGVQETQYF